This passage covers 32 T cell receptor beta chains from one sample sequenced in a study of identical twins. One entry per CDR3 protein, called by TCRdb with MiXCR from the 5' RACE reads. The top ten clones hold roughly 0.3% of a sample with 1.5 million to 2 million distinct CDR3 sequences, about 30% of them seen once. The specimen sequenced was cord blood. Source of these receptors: a newborn girl in good health.

The chain joins TRBV5-5 to TRBJ1-1; 9 positions match TRBD1. Germline V CDR1 and CDR2: SGHKS, YYEKEE (reference sequence). J lost 5 bases, V lost 3 bases, and 5 bases had no gene match. The CDR3 is 14 residues long. The CDR3: CASSWTGEYTEAFF. The CDR3 region has the DNA TGTGCCAGCAGCTGGACAGGGGAGTATACTGAAGCTTTCTTT.

In this sample, this clonotype turned up many times. The chain combines TRBV12-3 or TRBV12-4 with TRBJ2-1; 10 bases match TRBD2. The CDR3 runs 15 residues. V dropped 1 base and J dropped 7; count of bases not matched to a gene: 4. This CDR3 is CASSLVASGGNEQFF. CDR3 coding DNA: TGTGCCAGCAGTTTAGTAGCTAGCGGGGGAAATGAGCAGTTCTTC.

The chain combines TRBV4-1 with TRBJ2-4; 12 bases are shared with TRBD2. The V gene's germline CDR1 is MGHRA and CDR2 YSYEKL. There are 16 residues in the CDR3. Unmatched junction bases numbered 13, after V lost 3 bases and J lost 13 bases. In DNA, the CDR3 is TGCGCCAGCAGCCAGGAGACTAGCGGGAGAGGTATTGAGCAGTACTTC. This translates into CASSQETSGRGIEQYF.

This clonotype was detected a few times. V gene TRBV28 combines with J gene TRBJ2-5; perhaps TRBD2 as D (6 bases). CDR3 length equals 14 residues. Germline CDR1 and CDR2: MDHEN and SYDVKM. The V gene lost 5 bases and the J gene lost 13 bases, with 23 bases spanning the gap. CDR3 bases: TGTGCCAGCAGTCCATACCGGGACTTCGCCGTCGGGTACTTC. Translated, it gives CASSPYRDFAVGYF.

This clonotype was counted ten times or more. The rearrangement links TRBV20-1 to TRBJ2-5, with a tentative D call TRBD1 (5 bases). The J call could be wrong; TRBJ2-7 is a better fit for the DNA end. The germline V gene has CDR1 DFQATT and CDR2 SNEGSKA (reference sequence). The length of the CDR3 is 15 residues. This chain's CDR3 is CSARDRVGRDFEQYF. The CDR3 DNA sequence: TGCAGTGCTAGAGATCGGGTGGGCAGGGATTTCGAGCAGTACTTC.

The chain uses TRBV28 and TRBJ2-6; no clear D gene. Germline values: CDR1 MDHEN, CDR2 SYDVKM. The CDR3 contains 18 residues. Trimming left V 1 base short and J 0 bases short, with 13 bases between. CDR3 in amino acids: CASSLYSDGFSGANVLTF. The CDR3 region has the DNA TGTGCCAGCAGTTTATACTCGGACGGGTTCTCTGGGGCCAACGTCCTGACTTTC. The full variable domain, in which reference TRBV28 and TRBJ2-6 provide the parts outside the CDR3, is DVKVTQSSRYLVKRTGEKVFLECVQDMDHENMFWYRQDPGLGLRLIYFSYDVKMKEKGDIPEGYSVSREKKERFSLILESASTNQTSMYLCASSLYSDGFSGANVLTFGAGSRLTVL.

The rearrangement links TRBV15 to TRBJ1-1; TRBD1 agrees at 7 bases. Germline loops: CDR1 LNHNV, CDR2 YYDKDF (reference sequence). The CDR3 has 14 residues. The ends lost 7 bases at V and 0 bases at J; junction bases unmatched: 5. The DNA for the CDR3 is TGTGCCACCATGATAGACAGGGTGAACACTGAAGCTTTCTTT. Encoded protein: CATMIDRVNTEAFF.

This clonotype came up a few times. The chain carries TRBV4-2 and TRBJ2-5, with D perhaps matching TRBD1 (6 bases). V was clipped by 3 bases and J by 1 base, with 9 bases between them. Germline V gene data show CDR1 as LGHNA and CDR2 as YNFKEQ. This CDR3 is 14 amino acids long. The CDR3 DNA reads TGTGCCAGCAGCCATACAGGGCCCCAAGAGACCCAGTACTTC. Its protein is CASSHTGPQETQYF.

A few counts support this clonotype. The chain uses TRBV5-1 and TRBJ2-7; tentatively, D is TRBD1 (5 bases). This CDR3 spans 14 amino acids. The ends were cut back, 0 bases at V and 4 bases at J, with 11 bases in the middle. Germline CDR1 and CDR2: SGHRS and YFSETQ. CDR3 nucleotides: TGCGCCAGCAGCTTGGACAGGTCAGGTTACGAGCAGTACTTC. As protein: CASSLDRSGYEQYF. The full variable domain, with the rest looked up from reference TRBV5-1 and TRBJ2-7, is KAGVTQTPRYLIKTRGQQVTLSCSPISGHRSVSWYQQTPGQGLQFLFEYFSETQRNKGNFPGRFSGRQFSNSRSEMNVSTLELGDSALYLCASSLDRSGYEQYFGPGTRLTVT.

V gene TRBV6-5 combines with J gene TRBJ2-1, with 14 bases matching TRBD2. Germline V gene sequence: CDR1 MNHEY, CDR2 SVGAGI. Trimming removed 2 bases from V and 5 bases from J; junction bases left unmatched: 2. This CDR3 spans 16 amino acids. The CDR3 nucleotides are TGTGCCAGCAGTTACAGACTAGCGGGAGGGAACAATGAGCAGTTCTTC. This sequence encodes CASSYRLAGGNNEQFF.

This chain connects TRBV20-1 to TRBJ1-5; D not certain. This CDR3 has 16 amino acids. The germline V gene encodes CDR1 DFQATT and CDR2 SNEGSKA (reference sequence). The V and J ends lost 5 bases and 4 bases respectively, with 21 bases between them. Written as DNA, the CDR3 is TGCAGTGCTGGATCCCTGAGGAGAAGGGTGAATCAGCCCCAGCATTTT. Protein sequence: CSAGSLRRRVNQPQHF.

This clonotype was found a few times. The chain joins TRBV28 to TRBJ2-7; the D gene is possibly TRBD2 (5 bases). V gave up 4 bases and J gave up 6 bases, with 19 bases separating them. This CDR3 contains 15 residues. The germline gives CDR1 MDHEN, CDR2 SYDVKM. Here the CDR3 reads CASSSDWTALFEQYF. DNA for the CDR3: TGTGCCAGCAGTTCGGACTGGACGGCCCTCTTCGAGCAGTACTTC.

The gene calls are TRBV2 and TRBJ1-6; D is possibly TRBD1 (5 bases). The CDR3 has 16 amino acids. The germline V and J ends were trimmed by 7 bases and 9 bases, with 22 bases remaining between them. The germline V gene encodes CDR1 SNHLY and CDR2 FYNNEI. CDR3 in amino acids: CASTRGHRIGGSPLHF. In DNA, the CDR3 is TGTGCCAGCACCAGAGGCCACAGGATCGGGGGTTCACCCCTCCACTTT. The full variable domain, with the rest looked up from reference TRBV2 and TRBJ1-6, is EPEVTQTPSHQVTQMGQEVILRCVPISNHLYFYWYRQILGQKVEFLVSFYNNEISEKSEIFDDQFSVERPDGSNFTLKIRSTKLEDSAMYFCASTRGHRIGGSPLHFGNGTRLTVT.

The chain employs TRBV4-1 and TRBJ1-2; D might be TRBD1 (5 bases). The CDR3 totals 17 residues. V shed 2 bases and J shed 7 bases, with 23 bases lying between them. The V gene's germline CDR1 is MGHRA and CDR2 YSYEKL. CDR3 DNA: TGCGCCAGCAGCCAAAGTAGGGGCGTTCCGTCTTGGGGTGGCTACACCTTC. This sequence encodes CASSQSRGVPSWGGYTF.

The chain links TRBV6-5 to TRBJ1-2; 7 bases are shared with TRBD1. CDR1 and CDR2 from the germline V gene are MNHEY and SVGAGI. This CDR3 has 14 residues. J was trimmed by 3 bases and V by 6 bases; bases with no gene match: 7. CDR3 nucleotides: TGTGCCAGCAGCAAATCTGGGACAGACTATGGCTACACCTTC. Protein: CASSKSGTDYGYTF.

The genes are TRBV6-6 and TRBJ1-6; D is unclear. V was pared by 2 bases and J by 7 bases, with 15 bases between. The CDR3 is made up of 16 amino acids. From germline, CDR1 is MNHNY and CDR2 SVGAGI (reference sequence). The CDR3 DNA follows: TGTGCCAGCAGTTACCCCACGGGCAGGCGGAATTCACCCCTCCACTTT. Residues: CASSYPTGRRNSPLHF.

The chain links TRBV27 to TRBJ2-1; 9 nucleotides align to TRBD2. The CDR3 spans 17 residues. Germline V gene sequence: CDR1 MNHEY, CDR2 SMNVEV (reference sequence). The ends lost 4 bases at V and 8 bases at J; junction bases unmatched: 15. CDR3 DNA sequence: TGTGCCAGCAGTTACCCCTCACTAGCGGGCAGGCACGATGAGCAGTTCTTC. Encoded protein: CASSYPSLAGRHDEQFF.

The chain combines TRBV29-1 with TRBJ2-7; D is perhaps TRBD2 (5 bases). Germline-derived CDR1 and CDR2 are SQVTM and ANQGSEA. The CDR3 is 12 amino acids. Between the trimmed V and J ends, which lost 5 bases and 2 bases, there was a span of 10 bases. The CDR3 loop reads CSVSGIPYEQYF. The CDR3 nucleotides are TGCAGCGTTTCGGGAATTCCCTACGAGCAGTACTTC.

This sequence joins TRBV3-1 and TRBJ2-5; 9 bases map to TRBD2. CDR3 length: 17 residues. Germline lookup yields CDR1 LGHDT and CDR2 YNNKEL (reference sequence). V lost 0 bases and J lost 2; bases outside the gene matches: 7. CDR3 bases: TGTGCCAGCAGCCAAGACTGTAGCGGGAGTGGGCAAGAGACCCAGTACTTC. Protein: CASSQDCSGSGQETQYF.

The chain joins TRBV12-3 or TRBV12-4 to TRBJ2-1; D remains unclear. Trimming cost V 0 bases and J 7 bases, with 13 bases left between them. The CDR3 consists of 15 residues. CDR3 region: CASSLAPWGRNEQFF. Written as DNA, the CDR3 is TGTGCCAGCAGTTTAGCTCCGTGGGGTAGAAATGAGCAGTTCTTC.

Ten or more counts support this clonotype. The rearrangement joins TRBV29-1 to TRBJ1-2; no clear D gene. CDR3 length: 14 residues. Trimming pared 0 bases from V and 8 bases from J, leaving 16 bases between. Germline values: CDR1 SQVTM, CDR2 ANQGSEA. CDR3 sequence reads: CSVEDVATGIGYTF. CDR3 DNA sequence: TGCAGCGTTGAAGACGTCGCGACTGGCATAGGCTACACCTTC.

This clonotype has only a few counts. The gene calls are TRBV29-1 and TRBJ1-2; TRBD1 might be the D (6 bases). This CDR3 has 11 residues. The V gene's germline CDR1 is SQVTM and CDR2 ANQGSEA. Trimming cost V 7 bases and J 6 bases, with 12 bases left between them. The CDR3 region is CSAGTKNGYTF. The CDR3 coding sequence is TGCAGCGCCGGGACAAAAAATGGCTACACCTTC.

In the case of this clonotype: One junction end does not reproduce the germline sequence, and a read error may be involved. The chain carries TRBV27 and TRBJ2-1; 11 bases map to TRBD2. CDR1 and CDR2 (germline): MNHEY, SMNVEV (reference sequence). The CDR3 spans 16 residues. CDR3 in amino acids: CASSPRLAGSYDEQFF. The CDR3 nucleotides are TGTGCCAGCAGTCCTCGACTAGCGGGATCCTACGATGAGCAGTTCTTC.

This clonotype was seen once. The chain employs TRBV14 and TRBJ2-7; 7 bases are shared with TRBD1. With 4 bases clipped from V and 7 bases from J, the junction kept 10 bases outside the gene matches. The CDR3 totals 14 residues. Germline V CDR1 and CDR2: SGHDN, FVKESK. CDR3 DNA sequence: TGTGCCAGCAGCCCGACAGGGACCTACGATGAGCAGTACTTC. This encodes CASSPTGTYDEQYF.

This clonotype has only a few counts. V is TRBV20-1 and J is TRBJ1-4; no definite D call. There are 11 residues in the CDR3. Germline-derived CDR1 and CDR2 are DFQATT and SNEGSKA (reference sequence). Trimming left V 1 base short and J 8 bases short, with 5 bases between. CDR3 amino acids: CSARVREKLFF. DNA for the CDR3: TGCAGTGCTAGAGTGCGGGAAAAACTGTTTTTT.

The chain joins TRBV4-2 to TRBJ2-1; D perhaps matches TRBD2 (6 bases). V lost 10 bases and J lost 3, with 16 bases in between. The CDR3 extends over 14 amino acids. Germline lookup yields CDR1 LGHNA and CDR2 YNFKEQ. CDR3 protein: CATGGSWNYNEQFF. In DNA, the CDR3 is TGTGCCACTGGGGGGAGTTGGAACTACAATGAGCAGTTCTTC.

The J gene is TRBJ2-1, the V gene TRBV7-6, with 9 positions matching TRBD2. V shed 4 bases, J shed 8 bases, and the junction held 6 bases outside the gene matches. Germline V gene data show CDR1 as SGHVS and CDR2 as FNYEAQ. CDR3 length: 14 residues. The CDR3 DNA reads as TGTGCCAGCAGCTGGGGACTAGCATCGGATGAGCAGTTCTTC. Translated: CASSWGLASDEQFF.

This chain uses TRBV13 with TRBJ1-2; a possible D gene is TRBD1 (5 bases). Per the germline V gene, CDR1 is PRHDT and CDR2 is FYEKMQ (reference sequence). Trimming shortened V by 5 bases and J by 2 bases, and 12 bases separated the two germline ends. CDR3 length equals 14 residues. The CDR3 DNA is TGTGCCAGCAGCACCGGGGGGGTGAACTATGGCTACACCTTC. Its translation: CASSTGGVNYGYTF.

The V gene is TRBV29-1, the J gene TRBJ2-7; D uncertain. Germline values: CDR1 SQVTM, CDR2 ANQGSEA. Trimming took off 6 bases at V and 4 bases at J, with 13 bases between the two ends. This CDR3 region has 12 residues. CDR3 nucleotide sequence: TGCAGCGTGGGCCCGAGATCTTACGAGCAGTACTTC. It codes for CSVGPRSYEQYF.

The sample holds many counts of this clonotype. The genes are TRBV7-9 and TRBJ2-1; 12 bases map to TRBD2. V lost 5 bases to trimming and J lost 5 bases; unmatched junction nucleotides: 4. This CDR3 is 15 amino acids long. Germline V gene data show CDR1 as SEHNR and CDR2 as FQNEAQ (reference sequence). This chain's CDR3 is CASSPRLAGDNEQFF. The CDR3 nucleotides are TGTGCCAGCAGCCCCCGACTAGCGGGAGACAATGAGCAGTTCTTC. The variable domain in full, with the rest retrieved from reference TRBV7-9 and TRBJ2-1, is DTGVSQNPRHKITKRGQNVTFRCDPISEHNRLYWYRQTLGQGPEFLTYFQNEAQLEKSRLLSDRFSAERPKGSFSTLEIQRTEQGDSAMYLCASSPRLAGDNEQFFGPGTRLTVL.

In the case of this clonotype: One base away lies a much larger clone, so this may be a sequencing read error. This chain connects TRBV10-3 to TRBJ1-1, with 10 bases that match TRBD1. The CDR3 loop spans 13 amino acids. V shed 6 bases and J 3 bases; nucleotides not matched to a gene: 1. Germline lookup yields CDR1 ENHRY and CDR2 SYGVKD. This CDR3 reads CAIRDRGDTEAFF. Here the CDR3 DNA reads TGTGCCATCAGGGACAGGGGGGACACTGAAGCTTTCTTT.

V and J are TRBV20-1 and TRBJ2-5, with 11 positions matching TRBD1. This CDR3 has 14 residues. Losses at the gene ends were 0 bases for V and 5 bases for J; bases not matched to a gene: 2. The germline gives CDR1 DFQATT, CDR2 SNEGSKA (reference sequence). CDR3 residues: CSARDGQGAETQYF. The CDR3 DNA reads TGCAGTGCTAGAGACGGACAGGGGGCCGAGACCCAGTACTTC.